Detailed here is one TCR beta chain. This sample was included in a study of control samples from healthy donors and cancer patients. Sequencing was performed with immunoSEQ multiplex PCR; in TCRdb, only in-frame clones are kept and a portion is missing. Of approximately 37,000 clones in the sample, approximately 90% were seen once. V gave up 0 bases and J gave up 0 bases, with 12 bases separating them. This CDR3 is 17 amino acids long. Germline V gives CDR1 LNHDA, CDR2 SQIVND (reference sequence). This TCR derives from a woman in her fifties or sixties in good health. The chain links TRBV19 to TRBJ1-5; D not resolved. What was sequenced was blood. CDR3 sequence reads: CASSIDPTDYSNQPQHF. The CDR3 coding sequence is TGTGCCAGTAGTATAGATCCCACGGACTATAGCAATCAGCCCCAGCATTTT. Drawing the rest from reference TRBV19 and TRBJ1-5, the complete variable domain is DGGITQSPKYLFRKEGQNVTLSCEQNLNHDAMYWYRQDPGQGLRLIYYSQIVNDFQKGDIAEGYSVSREKKESFPLTVTSAQKNPTAFYLCASSIDPTDYSNQPQHFGDGTRLSIL.